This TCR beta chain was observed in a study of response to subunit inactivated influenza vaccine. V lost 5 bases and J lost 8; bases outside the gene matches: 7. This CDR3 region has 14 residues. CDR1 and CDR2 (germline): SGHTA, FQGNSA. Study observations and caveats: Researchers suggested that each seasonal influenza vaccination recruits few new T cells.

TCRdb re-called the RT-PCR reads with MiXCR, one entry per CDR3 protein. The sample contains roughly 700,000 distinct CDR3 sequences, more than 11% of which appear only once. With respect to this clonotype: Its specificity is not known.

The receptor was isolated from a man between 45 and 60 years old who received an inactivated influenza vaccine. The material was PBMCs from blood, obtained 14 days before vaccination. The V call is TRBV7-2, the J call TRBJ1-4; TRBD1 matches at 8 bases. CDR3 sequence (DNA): TGTGCCAGCAGCATCGGGACAGGTCAGGAAAAACTGTTTTTT. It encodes CASSIGTGQEKLFF. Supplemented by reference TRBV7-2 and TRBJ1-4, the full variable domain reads GAGVSQSPSNKVTEKGKDVELRCDPISGHTALYWYRQSLGQGLEFLIYFQGNSAPDKSGLPSDRFSAERTGGSVSTLTIQRTQQEDSAVYLCASSIGTGQEKLFFGSGTQLSVL.